A single sample gave rise to the 18 T cell receptor beta chains below, sequenced in a study of blood T cells in healthy people across ages. A J-beta primer mix and a sample-barcoded 5' primer were used in a second PCR of about 6 to 12 cycles. TCRdb redid the calling of the 5' RACE reads with MiXCR, one entry per CDR3 protein. The data contain approximately 800,000 distinct CDR3 sequences, 55% to 70% of them singletons. The sequencing sample was made of blood. These receptors came from a man younger than 40 in good health.

This rearrangement joins TRBV7-2 to TRBJ2-5, with 13 bases aligning to TRBD2. This CDR3 comprises 16 residues. After removal of 3 bases from V and 3 bases from J, the junction contained 4 bases not matched to a gene. Germline V gives CDR1 SGHTA, CDR2 FQGNSA. CDR3 bases: TGTGCCAGCAGCTTCCTCGGACTAGCGGGGGAAGAGACCCAGTACTTC. This translates into CASSFLGLAGEETQYF.

V and J are TRBV7-8 and TRBJ2-7, with TRBD1 as a possible D gene (6 bases). The CDR3 runs to 14 residues. V was clipped by 1 base and J by 2 bases, with 9 bases between them. CDR1 SGHVS and CDR2 FQNEAQ come from the germline V gene. The CDR3 sequence: CASSLGRDTYEQYF. The CDR3 coding sequence is TGTGCCAGCAGCTTAGGACGGGACACCTACGAGCAGTACTTC.

A note on this clonotype: The junction does not match germline at one end; this may be a read error. V gene TRBV5-1 combines with J gene TRBJ2-7; TRBD2 might be the D (5 bases). This CDR3 is 15 amino acids long. The germline V gene encodes CDR1 SGHRS and CDR2 YFSETQ. The CDR3 sequence: CASSSTSRGTYEQYF. CDR3 bases: TGCGCCAGTAGCTCCACTTCTCGGGGTACCTACGAGCAGTACTTC.

The V and J genes are TRBV2 and TRBJ2-7, with 10 bases fitting TRBD2. CDR1 SNHLY and CDR2 FYNNEI come from the germline V gene. CDR3 length: 15 amino acids. The J segment lost 0 bases and the V segment lost 8 bases, leaving 7 bases of the junction unmatched. CDR3 region: CASARTSGVSYEQYF. The CDR3 DNA reads TGTGCCAGCGCGAGAACTAGCGGGGTCTCCTACGAGCAGTACTTC.

This clonotype was observed a few times. The chain uses TRBV20-1 and TRBJ2-5; D is perhaps TRBD1 (5 bases). Trimming shortened V by 5 bases and J by 5 bases, and 21 bases separated the two germline ends. The CDR3 is 15 residues long. The germline V gene has CDR1 DFQATT and CDR2 SNEGSKA (reference sequence). CDR3 sequence (DNA): TGCAGTGCTTCCTACGGCCAGGGTCCTGTGGAGACCCAGTACTTC. Translated: CSASYGQGPVETQYF.

This clonotype was observed a handful of times. The chain joins TRBV20-1 to TRBJ2-1; perhaps D is TRBD1 or TRBD2 (5 bases each). Germline lookup yields CDR1 DFQATT and CDR2 SNEGSKA (reference sequence). The CDR3 runs to 14 residues. The germline V and J ends were trimmed by 1 base and 3 bases, with 10 bases remaining between them. The CDR3 coding sequence is TGCAGTGCTAGAGGGGGACCCTTCTACAATGAGCAGTTCTTC. Amino acids: CSARGGPFYNEQFF.

The rearrangement uses TRBV28 and TRBJ2-7; D is uncertain. The germline CDR1 and CDR2 sequences are MDHEN and SYDVKM. The length of the CDR3 is 10 residues. V was clipped by 8 bases and J by 5 bases, with 7 bases between them. The CDR3 spells CASGLHEQYF. CDR3 sequence (DNA): TGTGCCAGCGGGTTGCACGAGCAGTACTTC.

The J gene is TRBJ2-7, the V gene TRBV20-1; 9 positions agree with TRBD1. Germline V gene data show CDR1 as DFQATT and CDR2 as SNEGSKA (reference sequence). Trimming removed 4 bases from V and 3 bases from J; junction bases left unmatched: 4. There are 13 residues in the CDR3. The CDR3 DNA reads as TGCAGTGCTAAGGACAGGGGAGTCTACGAGCAGTACTTC. It codes for CSAKDRGVYEQYF.

This clonotype came up a few times. V usage is TRBV6-2 or TRBV6-3 and J usage is TRBJ2-1; D gene uncertain. CDR3 size: 14 residues. Germline V gene data show CDR1 as MNHEY and CDR2 as SVGEGT. Between the trimmed V and J ends, which lost 3 bases and 5 bases, there was a span of 11 bases. The CDR3: CASSYRGRHNEQFF. CDR3 nucleotides: TGTGCCAGCAGTTATCGAGGTCGGCACAATGAGCAGTTCTTC.

This clonotype was recorded many times. V usage is TRBV7-9 and J usage is TRBJ2-1; 7 positions match TRBD1. The CDR3 loop spans 15 amino acids. V was pared by 8 bases and J by 1 base, with 8 bases of the junction left unmatched. Germline CDR1 and CDR2: SEHNR and FQNEAQ (reference sequence). The CDR3 sequence: CASLVGGPSYNEQFF. CDR3 coding DNA: TGTGCCAGCCTAGTAGGGGGCCCATCCTACAATGAGCAGTTCTTC.

This sequence joins TRBV28 and TRBJ2-7; D call uncertain. V was clipped by 3 bases and J by 1 base, with 13 bases between them. The CDR3 has 15 residues. The germline gives CDR1 MDHEN, CDR2 SYDVKM. The CDR3 spells CASSFIQHSSYEQYF. The DNA for the CDR3 is TGTGCCAGCAGTTTTATACAGCATTCGTCCTACGAGCAGTACTTC.

The chain carries TRBV29-1 and TRBJ2-5; 10 nucleotides line up with TRBD2. V lost 4 bases, J lost 11 bases, and 22 bases stayed unmatched. This CDR3 is 17 amino acids long. Per the germline V gene, CDR1 is SQVTM and CDR2 is ANQGSEA. The CDR3 region is CSVAYAVRTSGNNEQYF. The DNA of the CDR3 is TGCAGCGTTGCGTACGCTGTCCGGACTAGCGGAAACAATGAGCAGTACTTC.

This clonotype came up a few times. This rearrangement joins TRBV7-2 to TRBJ1-6; no definite D call. The CDR3 extends over 16 amino acids. Deletions cut 9 bases from V and 4 bases from J, with 19 bases between. Germline loops: CDR1 SGHTA, CDR2 FQGNSA. CDR3 sequence: CASTVTSTYYNSPLHF. CDR3 nucleotide sequence: TGTGCCAGTACAGTCACCTCTACTTATTATAATTCACCCCTCCACTTT.

The rearrangement uses TRBV21-1 and TRBJ2-4; the table calls TRBD1, which could not be checked here. TRBV21-1 is noted as a pseudogene. The CDR3 consists of 13 residues. As DNA, the CDR3 is TGTGCCAGGGGGACCGTGATAAAAAACATTCAGTACTTC. Translation gives CARGTVIKNIQYF.

The V call is TRBV10-3, the J call TRBJ2-7, with D perhaps matching TRBD1 or TRBD2 (5 bases each). CDR3 length: 12 residues. CDR1 is ENHRY, CDR2 SYGVKD, per germline. V lost 6 bases to trimming and J lost 12 bases, with 18 bases between them. The DNA for the CDR3 is TGTGCCATCAGGGTTGGGACCGGGGATCGGTACTTC. It specifies CAIRVGTGDRYF.

A few counts support this clonotype. The chain is built from TRBV20-1 and TRBJ2-7, with TRBD1 identical over 7 bases. The CDR3 totals 12 residues. With V trimmed by 3 bases and J by 5 bases, 4 bases remained unmatched. Looked up from germline, CDR1 is DFQATT and CDR2 is SNEGSKA (reference sequence). The CDR3: CSARTGWHEQYF. DNA of the CDR3: TGCAGTGCTAGGACAGGGTGGCACGAGCAGTACTTC.

This chain uses TRBV6-2 or TRBV6-3 with TRBJ1-5; D unclear. V was cut by 6 bases and J by 5 bases, with 14 bases left in between. This CDR3 contains 14 residues. Germline V gives CDR1 MNHEY, CDR2 SVGEGT. CDR3 protein: CASSYPRLDQPQHF. CDR3 sequence (DNA): TGTGCCAGCAGCTATCCCAGGTTGGATCAGCCCCAGCATTTT.

V is TRBV11-2 and J is TRBJ1-1; 7 bases map to TRBD1. Germline-derived CDR1 and CDR2 are SGHAT and FQNNGV. V was clipped by 4 bases and J by 4 bases; unmatched bases: 3. This CDR3 is built from 13 residues. The CDR3: CASSSRGGTEAFF. Here the CDR3 DNA reads TGTGCCAGCAGCTCCAGGGGGGGCACTGAAGCTTTCTTT.